This paragraph covers one T cell receptor (beta chain) sequence. These data are taken from a study of blood T cell repertoires in COVID-19. Using immunoSEQ multiplex PCR, the repertoire was profiled, and TCRdb retains in-frame clones only, with some absent. The data hold just under 60,000 clones, with about 86% observed a single time. The specimen sequenced was peripheral blood. This clonotype was obtained from a man between 60 and 75 years old with acute or convalescent COVID-19.

CDR3 in amino acids: CASSPPGESPLHF. CDR3 nucleotides: TGTGCCAGTAGTCCCCCAGGGGAATCACCCCTCCACTTT. The V gene is TRBV19, the J gene TRBJ1-6; D might be TRBD1 (6 bases). Germline V CDR1 and CDR2: LNHDA, SQIVND (reference sequence). With 5 bases removed from V and 10 bases from J, the gap between germline ends came to 12 bases. The CDR3 runs to 13 residues.